The sequence of this TCR beta chain was determined in a study of blood T cells in healthy people across ages. Findings and caveats of the study: The study found more naive CD4+ cells and higher diversity in long-lived than aged donors.

In the case of this clonotype: Its antigen remains unidentified. At one boundary the junction diverges from the germline segment, which might be a read error.

CDR1 and CDR2 (germline): SGHKS, YYEKEE (reference sequence). CDR3 length: 13 amino acids. A second PCR of roughly 6 to 12 cycles used a sample-barcoded 5' primer and a J-beta primer mix. From the 5' RACE reads, TCRdb called clonotypes with MiXCR, one entry per CDR3 protein. The sample holds roughly 1.9 million distinct CDR3 sequences, about two fifths seen once. V is TRBV5-5 and J is TRBJ2-6; D gene unclear. This TCR came from a human donor in good health. Sequences were obtained from blood. The DNA of the CDR3 is TGTGCCAGCAGCTTGGCCGAGGCCAGCGTCCTGACTTTC. Protein product: CASSLAEASVLTF.